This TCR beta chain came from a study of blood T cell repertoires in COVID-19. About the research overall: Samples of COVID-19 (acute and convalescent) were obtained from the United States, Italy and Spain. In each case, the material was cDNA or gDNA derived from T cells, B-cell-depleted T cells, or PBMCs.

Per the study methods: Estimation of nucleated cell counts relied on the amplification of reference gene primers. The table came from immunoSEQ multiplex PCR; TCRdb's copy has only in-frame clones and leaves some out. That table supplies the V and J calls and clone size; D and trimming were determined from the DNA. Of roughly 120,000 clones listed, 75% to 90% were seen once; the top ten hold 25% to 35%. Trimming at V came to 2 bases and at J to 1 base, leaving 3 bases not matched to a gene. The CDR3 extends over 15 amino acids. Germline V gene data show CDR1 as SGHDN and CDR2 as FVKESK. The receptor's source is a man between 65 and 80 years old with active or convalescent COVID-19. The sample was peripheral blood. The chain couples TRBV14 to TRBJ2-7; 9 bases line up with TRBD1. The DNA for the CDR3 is TGTGCCAGCAGCCAACCGGGACAGGGTTCCTACGAGCAGTACTTC. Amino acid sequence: CASSQPGQGSYEQYF.